A selection of T cell receptor beta chains follows, all from one sample in a study of radiotherapy plus CTLA-4 blockade in lung cancer. Libraries were prepared by immunoSEQ multiplex PCR; TCRdb keeps only in-frame clonotypes and omits some of them. The repertoire holds 50,000 or so clones, with 65% to 85% as singletons. The material was peripheral blood, obtained from a patient treated with radiotherapy plus ipilimumab. These receptors were collected from a human donor with non-small cell lung cancer who had stable disease on radiotherapy plus ipilimumab. Each CDR3 is given with its conserved first and last residue. Fields, in order: CDR3 length, clone size, J gene, V gene, D gene, CDR3 DNA, CDR3 protein. A D gene is named only where the DNA matches it firmly. Expanded clones get a size class; other rows say once, few or many, or leave the size out.

15 | few | TRBJ1-2 | TRBV6-4 | . | TGTGCCAGCCGAATCCAGGGAATGGGGTTCTATGGCTACACCTTC | CASRIQGMGFYGYTF
17 | once | TRBJ2-1 | TRBV7-9 | TRBD2 | TGTGCCAGCAGCTTAGCGAGGGGGACTAGCGCCTACAATGAGCAGTTCTTC | CASSLARGTSAYNEQFF
13 | few | TRBJ1-5 | TRBV7-2 | . | TGTGCCAGCAGCTTCGACGGGAATCAGCCCCAGCATTTT | CASSFDGNQPQHF
14 | . | TRBJ1-2 | TRBV7-8 | . | TGTGCCAGCAGCTTAGATGCAGGCAACTATGGCTACACCTTC | CASSLDAGNYGYTF
17 | once | TRBJ1-3 | TRBV5-1 | . | TGCGCCAGCAGCTTGGAGGGCGGATGGGGTTCTGGAAACACCATATATTTT | CASSLEGGWGSGNTIYF
16 | . | TRBJ1-5 | TRBV21-1 | . | TGTGCCAGCAGCAAAGTGGGCGACAGGGGATATCAGCCCCAGCATTTT | CASSKVGDRGYQPQHF
15 | once | TRBJ2-6 | TRBV28 | . | TGTGCCAGCAGCCCTCACGTCTCTGGGGCCAACGTCCTGACTTTC | CASSPHVSGANVLTF
12 | . | TRBJ1-1 | TRBV29-1 | TRBD1 | TGCAGCGGGGACAGAGAGAACACTGAAGCTTTCTTT | CSGDRENTEAFF
16 | . | TRBJ1-1 | TRBV5-1 | TRBD1 | TGCGCCAGCAGCAACGGACAGGGGACCCGAGGCACTGAAGCTTTCTTT | CASSNGQGTRGTEAFF
16 | . | TRBJ1-2 | TRBV18 | . | TGTGCCAGCTCACCATCGTTCGGGGATCTTAACTATGGCTACACCTTC | CASSPSFGDLNYGYTF
15 | . | TRBJ1-1 | TRBV6-4 | . | TGTGCCAGCAGTGCCTCACAGGCGCTGACCACTGAAGCTTTCTTT | CASSASQALTTEAFF
15 | . | TRBJ1-5 | TRBV7-8 | . | TGTGCCAGCAGCTTAGAGCAGGGGTACAATCAGCCCCAGCATTTT | CASSLEQGYNQPQHF
14 | . | TRBJ1-2 | TRBV6-5 | TRBD1 | TGTGCCAGCAGCCCCTTTAGGGGGCTAAGGGGCTACACCTTC | CASSPFRGLRGYTF
13 | . | TRBJ1-2 | TRBV6-4 | . | TGTGCCAGCAGTGACCGACCAAAGTCCGGCTACACCTTC | CASSDRPKSGYTF
16 | . | TRBJ1-1 | TRBV30 | . | TGTGCCTGGAGTCCAATACAGAGGAGCTTGAACACTGAAGCTTTCTTT | CAWSPIQRSLNTEAFF
15 | . | TRBJ1-4 | TRBV7-8 | . | TGTGCCAGCAGCTTAGCTGCCGTGGTCAATGAAAAACTGTTTTTT | CASSLAAVVNEKLFF
15 | . | TRBJ1-1 | TRBV5-1 | . | TGCGCCAGCAGCTTGTATGGGGAGGGGGACACTGAAGCTTTCTTT | CASSLYGEGDTEAFF
15 | few | TRBJ1-6 | TRBV7-9 | . | TGTGCCAGCAGCTTTACAACAGGGTGGAATTCACCCCTCCACTTT | CASSFTTGWNSPLHF
14 | few | TRBJ2-5 | TRBV7-3 | . | TGTGCCAGCAGCTCCGGACGGCCCCAAGAGACCCAGTACTTC | CASSSGRPQETQYF
16 | . | TRBJ2-1 | TRBV19 | . | TGTGCCAGTAGTATTACGGGCGGCAGCTCCTACAATGAGCAGTTCTTC | CASSITGGSSYNEQFF
15 | . | TRBJ1-2 | TRBV7-9 | TRBD1 | TGTGCCAGCAGCCATTTTGGGACAGGGCCCTATGGCTACACCTTC | CASSHFGTGPYGYTF
14 | . | TRBJ1-2 | TRBV6-1 | . | TGTGCCAGCGCCAAGAGGGGAGGGGACTATGGCTACACCTTC | CASAKRGGDYGYTF
14 | medium-sized | TRBJ1-6 | TRBV5-1 | . | TGCGCCAGCAGCTTAGAGACGCCTAATTCACCCCTCCACTTT | CASSLETPNSPLHF